The clone carrying this TCR beta chain was seen more than once but under ten times. This entry comes from a study of human T cells and chemical hapten exposure. Time point indicated: patch test 1, 2 weeks after DPC sensitization. Regarding treatment: therapeutic diphenylcyclopropenone sensitization with weekly scalp DPC. At patch-test visits, sampling came before the patch test. Germline values: CDR1 DFQATT, CDR2 SNEGSKA (reference sequence). The junction had 13 bases not matched to a gene; V was cut back by 4 bases and J by 9 bases. This CDR3 is 15 amino acids long. TCRdb re-called the RACE reads with MiXCR, one entry per CDR3 protein. This table holds tens of thousands of distinct CDR3 sequences, about 10% found once.

This sequence was found in a man between 35 and 55 years old with alopecia areata. Some clones in this sample may be carry-over from other donors' samples. This sequence joins TRBV20-1 and TRBJ2-1, with 9 bases matching TRBD2. The sample was whole blood, taken in connection with sensitization to the hapten diphenylcyclopropenone (DPC). CDR3 amino acids: CSANPPAGGTFEQFF. In DNA form, the CDR3 reads TGCAGTGCTAATCCCCCAGCGGGGGGTACATTTGAGCAGTTCTTC.